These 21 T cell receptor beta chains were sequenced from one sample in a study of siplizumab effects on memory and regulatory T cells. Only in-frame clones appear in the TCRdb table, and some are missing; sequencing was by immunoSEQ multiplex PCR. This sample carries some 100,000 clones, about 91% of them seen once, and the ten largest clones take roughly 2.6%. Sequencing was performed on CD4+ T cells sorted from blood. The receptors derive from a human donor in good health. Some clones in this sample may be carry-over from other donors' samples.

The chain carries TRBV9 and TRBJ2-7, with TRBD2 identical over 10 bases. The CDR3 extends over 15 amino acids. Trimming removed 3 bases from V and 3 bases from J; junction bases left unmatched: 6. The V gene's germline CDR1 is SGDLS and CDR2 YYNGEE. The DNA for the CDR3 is TGTGCCAGCAGCGCGTGGGGACTAGCGAACTACGAGCAGTACTTC. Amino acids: CASSAWGLANYEQYF.

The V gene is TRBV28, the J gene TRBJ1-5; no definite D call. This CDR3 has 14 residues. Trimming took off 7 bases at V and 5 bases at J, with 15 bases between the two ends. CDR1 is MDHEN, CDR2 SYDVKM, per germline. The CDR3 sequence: CASKLGKIYQPQHF. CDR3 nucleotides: TGTGCCAGCAAACTAGGGAAGATTTATCAGCCCCAGCATTTT.

Here the CDR3 DNA reads TGTGCCAGCAGTACACAGGGGGCGAACACTGAAGCTTTCTTT. It translates to CASSTQGANTEAFF. The rearrangement joins TRBV7-9 to TRBJ1-1, with TRBD1 matching over 9 bases. CDR3 length: 14 amino acids. Germline V lookup: CDR1 SEHNR, CDR2 FQNEAQ (reference sequence). The junction had 3 bases not matched to a gene; V was cut back by 6 bases and J by 1 base.

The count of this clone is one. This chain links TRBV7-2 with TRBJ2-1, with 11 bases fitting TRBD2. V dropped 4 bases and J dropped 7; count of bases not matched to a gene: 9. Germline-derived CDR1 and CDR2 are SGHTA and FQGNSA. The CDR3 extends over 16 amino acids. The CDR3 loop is CASSSTGLAGGNEQFF. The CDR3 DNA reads TGTGCCAGCAGCTCCACGGGGCTAGCGGGAGGAAATGAGCAGTTCTTC.

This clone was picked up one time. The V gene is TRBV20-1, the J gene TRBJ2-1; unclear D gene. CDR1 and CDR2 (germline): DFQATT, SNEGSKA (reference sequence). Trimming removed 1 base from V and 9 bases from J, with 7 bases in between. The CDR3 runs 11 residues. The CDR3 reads CSARVRSEQFF. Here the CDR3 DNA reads TGCAGTGCTAGAGTTCGGAGTGAGCAGTTCTTC.

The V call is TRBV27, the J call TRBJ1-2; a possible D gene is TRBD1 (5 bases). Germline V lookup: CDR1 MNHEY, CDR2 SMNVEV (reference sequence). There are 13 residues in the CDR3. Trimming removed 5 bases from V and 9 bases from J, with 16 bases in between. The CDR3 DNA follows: TGTGCCAGCAGTAGGGACGTTCGGGCTAGCTACACCTTC. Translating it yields CASSRDVRASYTF.

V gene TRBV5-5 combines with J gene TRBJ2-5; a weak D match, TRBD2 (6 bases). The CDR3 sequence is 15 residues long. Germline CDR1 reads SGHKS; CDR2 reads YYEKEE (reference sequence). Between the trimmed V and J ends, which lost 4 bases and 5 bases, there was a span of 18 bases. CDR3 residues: CASSVEGLGGETQYF. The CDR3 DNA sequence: TGTGCCAGCAGCGTCGAGGGGCTCGGGGGTGAGACCCAGTACTTC.

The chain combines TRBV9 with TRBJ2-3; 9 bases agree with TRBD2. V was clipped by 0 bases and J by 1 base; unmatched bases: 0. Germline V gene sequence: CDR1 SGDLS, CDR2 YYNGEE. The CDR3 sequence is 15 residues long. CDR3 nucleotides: TGTGCCAGCAGCGTAGGGACTAGCGGCACAGATACGCAGTATTTT. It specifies CASSVGTSGTDTQYF.

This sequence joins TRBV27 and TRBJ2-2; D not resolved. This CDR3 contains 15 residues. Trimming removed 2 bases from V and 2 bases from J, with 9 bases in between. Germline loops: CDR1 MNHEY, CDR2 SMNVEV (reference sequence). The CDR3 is CASSLRGPNTGELFF. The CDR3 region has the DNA TGTGCCAGCAGTTTACGCGGCCCTAACACCGGGGAGCTGTTTTTT.

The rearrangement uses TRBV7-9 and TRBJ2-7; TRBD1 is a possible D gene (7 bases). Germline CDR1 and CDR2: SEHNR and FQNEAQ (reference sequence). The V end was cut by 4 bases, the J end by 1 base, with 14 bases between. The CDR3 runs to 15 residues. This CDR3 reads CASSSPGGISYEQYF. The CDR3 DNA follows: TGTGCCAGCAGCTCCCCAGGGGGGATATCCTACGAGCAGTACTTC.

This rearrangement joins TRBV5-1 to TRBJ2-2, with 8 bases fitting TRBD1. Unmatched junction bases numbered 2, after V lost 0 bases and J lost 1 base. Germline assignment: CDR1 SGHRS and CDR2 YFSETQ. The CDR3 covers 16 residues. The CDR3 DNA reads TGCGCCAGCAGCTTGGACGGGACAGGGAACACCGGGGAGCTGTTTTTT. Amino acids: CASSLDGTGNTGELFF.

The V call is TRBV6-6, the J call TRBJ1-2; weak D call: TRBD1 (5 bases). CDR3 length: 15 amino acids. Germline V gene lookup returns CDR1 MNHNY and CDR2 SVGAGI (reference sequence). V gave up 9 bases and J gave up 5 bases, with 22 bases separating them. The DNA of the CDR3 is TGTGCCAGTTTTTCTCCAAGACAGACAAAATATGGCTACACCTTC. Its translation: CASFSPRQTKYGYTF.

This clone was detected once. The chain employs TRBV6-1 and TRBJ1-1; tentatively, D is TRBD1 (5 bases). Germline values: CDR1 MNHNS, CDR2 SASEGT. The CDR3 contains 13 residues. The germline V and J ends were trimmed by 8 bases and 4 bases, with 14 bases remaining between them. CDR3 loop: CASPSRESTEAFF. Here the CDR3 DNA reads TGTGCCAGCCCTTCCAGGGAGTCCACTGAAGCTTTCTTT.

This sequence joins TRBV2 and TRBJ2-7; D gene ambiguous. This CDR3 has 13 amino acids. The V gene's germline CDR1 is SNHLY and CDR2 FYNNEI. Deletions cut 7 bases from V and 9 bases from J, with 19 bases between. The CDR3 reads CASTEEQFVWQYF. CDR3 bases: TGTGCCAGCACCGAAGAACAGTTTGTTTGGCAGTACTTC.

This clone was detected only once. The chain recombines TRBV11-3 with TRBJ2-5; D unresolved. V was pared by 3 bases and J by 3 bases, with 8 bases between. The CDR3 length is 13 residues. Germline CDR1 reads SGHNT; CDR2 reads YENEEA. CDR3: CASSFSQKETQYF. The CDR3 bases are TGTGCCAGCAGCTTTTCACAGAAAGAGACCCAGTACTTC.

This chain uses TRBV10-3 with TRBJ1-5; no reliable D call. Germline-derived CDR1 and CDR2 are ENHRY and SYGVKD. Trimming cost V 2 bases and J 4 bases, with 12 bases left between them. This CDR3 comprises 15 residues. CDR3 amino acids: CAISEGSNENQPQHF. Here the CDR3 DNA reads TGTGCCATCAGTGAGGGGAGCAACGAGAATCAGCCCCAGCATTTT.

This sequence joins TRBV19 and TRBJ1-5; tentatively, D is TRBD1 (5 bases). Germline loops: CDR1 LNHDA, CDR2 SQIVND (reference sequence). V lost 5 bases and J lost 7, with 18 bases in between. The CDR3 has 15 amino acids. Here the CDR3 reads CASSPRGTGDQPQHF. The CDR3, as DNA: TGTGCCAGTAGTCCAAGAGGGACTGGCGACCAGCCCCAGCATTTT.

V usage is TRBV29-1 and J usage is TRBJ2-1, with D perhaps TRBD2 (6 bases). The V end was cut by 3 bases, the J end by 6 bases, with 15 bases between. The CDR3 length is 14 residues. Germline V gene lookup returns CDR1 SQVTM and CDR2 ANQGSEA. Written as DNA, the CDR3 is TGCAGCGTTGATAGGTCAAGAGCGGGCAATGAGCAGTTCTTC. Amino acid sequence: CSVDRSRAGNEQFF.

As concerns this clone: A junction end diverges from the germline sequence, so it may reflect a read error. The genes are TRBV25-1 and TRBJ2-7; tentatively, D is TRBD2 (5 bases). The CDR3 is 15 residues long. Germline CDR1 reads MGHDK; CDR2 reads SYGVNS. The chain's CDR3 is CASSALGGGSDEQYF. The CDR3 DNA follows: TGTGCCAGCAGTGCATTAGGAGGAGGCTCCGACGAGCAGTACTTC.

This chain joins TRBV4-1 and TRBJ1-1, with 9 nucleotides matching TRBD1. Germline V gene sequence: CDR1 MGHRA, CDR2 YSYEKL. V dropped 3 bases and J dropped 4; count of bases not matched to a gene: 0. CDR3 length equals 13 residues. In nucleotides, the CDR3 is TGCGCCAGCAGCCAGGACAGGGGCACTGAAGCTTTCTTT. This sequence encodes CASSQDRGTEAFF.

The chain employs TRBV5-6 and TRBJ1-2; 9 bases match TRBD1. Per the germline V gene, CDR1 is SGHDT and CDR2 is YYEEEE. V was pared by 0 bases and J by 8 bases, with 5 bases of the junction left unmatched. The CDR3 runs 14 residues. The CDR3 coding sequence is TGTGCCAGCAGCTTGGAACAGGGGGCTAGAGGCTACACCTTC. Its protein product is CASSLEQGARGYTF.